This is a list of T cell receptor beta chains from one sample in a study of spatial heterogeneity in lung cancer. A single record per CDR3 protein comes from TCRdb applying MiXCR to the 5' RACE reads. This sample has about 36,000 distinct CDR3 sequences, with 5.2% found just once. The material sequenced was PBMCs, taken at surgery. These receptors all come from a female donor with early-stage non-small cell lung cancer. The CDR3 runs from the conserved cysteine through the conserved F or W. A D gene is named only where the DNA matches it firmly. Clone size appears in some rows only: once, few, many, or a class for an expanded clone.

>many|TRBJ2-5|.|TRBV9
TGTGCCAGCAGCGTTCGTCCCGTAGGAGAGACCCAGTACTTC
CASSVRPVGETQYF
>.|TRBJ2-2|TRBD2|TRBV30
TGTGCCTGGACTAGCGGGCCGAACACCGGGGAGCTGTTTTTT
CAWTSGPNTGELFF
>many|TRBJ1-2|.|TRBV5-4
TGTGCCAGCAGCTTGGGACAGTATGGCTACACCTTC
CASSLGQYGYTF
>many|TRBJ1-1|.|TRBV12-3/TRBV12-4
TGTGCCAGCAGTTTGTATTCTCATGAAGCTTTCTTT
CASSLYSHEAFF
>many|TRBJ1-2|.|TRBV27
TGTGCCAGCGGGCCGTCCGGGACGTCAGGAGTTTGGGGTGGCTACACCTTC
CASGPSGTSGVWGGYTF
>few|TRBJ2-3|TRBD2|TRBV7-2
TGTGCCAGCAGCAGTCGGACTAGCGGTAGGGGTTCTGATACGCAGTATTTT
CASSSRTSGRGSDTQYF
>many|TRBJ2-2|TRBD2|TRBV2
TGTGCCAGCTCGAGGCAGCGGGAGTTTTCTGGGGAGCTGTTTTTT
CASSRQREFSGELFF
>few|TRBJ1-2|.|TRBV7-2
TGTGCCAGCAGCCCCCCGTTTCGGGAGGGGGGCTACACCTTC
CASSPPFREGGYTF
>few|TRBJ2-3|TRBD1|TRBV20-1
TGCAGTGCTAGGAGGACAGGGGACATCACAGATACGCAGTATTTT
CSARRTGDITDTQYF
>many|TRBJ1-3|TRBD1|TRBV7-9
TGTGCCAGCAGCCAAGGGGGACAGTCCTCTGGAAACACCATATATTTT
CASSQGGQSSGNTIYF
>many|TRBJ2-7|TRBD2|TRBV7-2
TGTGCCAGCAGCTTCAGAGCGGGAGTGCCGTACGAGCAGTACTTC
CASSFRAGVPYEQYF
>.|TRBJ2-3|TRBD2|TRBV6-2/TRBV6-3
TGTGCCAGCAGCTACCCCCCCCCTCGACTAGCAAGGGACACAGATACGCAGTATTTT
CASSYPPPRLARDTDTQYF
>.|TRBJ1-2|.|TRBV19
TGTGCCAGTAGTATAGTCCGGGACACCCTTAACTATGGCTACACCTTC
CASSIVRDTLNYGYTF
>.|TRBJ1-1|TRBD1|TRBV20-1
TGCAGTGCCCCCCAGGGGGGGCGCGGTGACACTGAAGCTTTCTTT
CSAPQGGRGDTEAFF
>few|TRBJ1-1|.|TRBV5-4
TGTGCCAGCAGCACCCGACGCTCTGACACTGAAGCTTTCTTT
CASSTRRSDTEAFF
>many|TRBJ1-2|TRBD1|TRBV28
TGTGCCAGCAGTTTCACAGGGGGTAATGGCTACACCTTC
CASSFTGGNGYTF
>few|TRBJ1-1|.|TRBV27
TGTGCCAGCAGCCAACGCCGGACAGCCTTGGATCACACTGAAGCTTTCTTT
CASSQRRTALDHTEAFF
>many|TRBJ2-1|.|TRBV20-1
TGCAGTCCCCGGGACATGGCCTACAATGAGCAGTTCTTC
CSPRDMAYNEQFF